What follows is one T cell receptor (beta chain) and its context. Its specificity is not known. Naive and memory CD4+ T cell DNA was deep-sequenced without culture. The assay was immunoSEQ multiplex PCR, and TCRdb's table has in-frame clones only and misses some. The sample carries more than 55,000 clones, roughly 85% recorded once. CD4+ T cells from unexposed donors were obtained before the COVID-19 pandemic (2011-2018). CD4 enrichment then naive enrichment separated naive from memory CD4+ cells. These data originate in a study of CD4 T cells in relation to SARS-CoV-2 and coronaviruses. After removal of 0 bases from V and 6 bases from J, the junction contained 7 bases not matched to a gene. Germline V gene lookup returns CDR1 SGDLS and CDR2 YYNGEE. The CDR3 spans 16 residues. Regarding the study as a whole: Monoreactive clones expanded significantly more to SARS-CoV-2 than crossreactive clones did. Memory recall responses, not primary responses primed in culture, are what the assay detects.

Sequenced sample: memory CD4+ T cells from PBMCs. The receptor's source is a human donor in good health. This sequence joins TRBV9 and TRBJ2-3, with 10 nucleotides matching TRBD1. CDR3 sequence: CASSVVGGQGSDTQYF. In DNA, the CDR3 is TGTGCCAGCAGCGTAGTTGGGGGACAGGGGAGCGATACGCAGTATTTT. The full variable domain, completed using reference TRBV9 and TRBJ2-3, is DSGVTQTPKHLITATGQRVTLRCSPRSGDLSVYWYQQSLDQGLQFLIQYYNGEERAKGNILERFSAQQFPDLHSELNLSSLELGDSALYFCASSVVGGQGSDTQYFGPGTRLTVL.